This TCR beta chain was sequenced in a study of blood T cell repertoires in COVID-19. In the study overall: Spain, Italy and the United States supplied samples that represented acute and convalescent COVID-19.

V was clipped by 4 bases and J by 4 bases, with 13 bases between them. CDR1 and CDR2 (germline): SQVTM, ANQGSEA. The CDR3 extends over 13 amino acids. Generated by immunoSEQ multiplex PCR, the TCRdb table keeps only in-frame clones and is missing some. The profile shows around 500,000 clones, approximately 87% of them singletons. Among Cohort 3 donors, those recovered had two negative PCRs, clearance, or symptom resolution. The sequencing input was PBMCs or T cells enriched from blood (not recorded which). The clonotype comes from a woman aged 40 to 55 who had recovered from COVID-19. The chain recombines TRBV29-1 with TRBJ1-1; no clear D gene. Here the CDR3 reads CSVVGLWSTEAFF. In DNA form, the CDR3 reads TGCAGCGTTGTAGGCCTGTGGAGCACTGAAGCTTTCTTT.